A selection of T cell receptor beta chains follows, all from one sample in a study of shared clonotypes between healthy human individuals. Only in-frame clones appear in the TCRdb table, and some are missing; sequencing was by immunoSEQ multiplex PCR. The sample gives about 470,000 clones, roughly 80% of which show up once; about 13% is in the top ten. The sequencing sample was made of PBMCs. The receptors derive from a woman aged 40 to 50 in good health. Some clones in this sample may be carry-over from other donors' samples. Both conserved end residues are part of each CDR3. A D gene is named only where the DNA matches it firmly. Where a row states a size, it is once, few, many or the class of an expanded clone; other rows omit it.

cdr3_nt: TGTGCCAGCAGTAGCGGGAGGGGCCTCGAGCAGTACTTC
cdr3_aa: CASSSGRGLEQYF
j_call: TRBJ2-7
d_call: TRBD2
clone_size: .
v_call: TRBV7-3

cdr3_nt: TGTGCCAGCTCAGCAACTCTAGCGGGAGGGGATACGCAGTATTTT
cdr3_aa: CASSATLAGGDTQYF
j_call: TRBJ2-3
d_call: TRBD2
clone_size: .
v_call: TRBV18

cdr3_nt: TGTGCCAGCAGCGATACTAGTCCCGGGGAGCTGTTTTTT
cdr3_aa: CASSDTSPGELFF
j_call: TRBJ2-2
d_call: .
clone_size: .
v_call: TRBV6-6

cdr3_nt: TGTGCCAGCAGCTCGCTGGGTGTGGGGCTACAAGATACGCAGTATTTT
cdr3_aa: CASSSLGVGLQDTQYF
j_call: TRBJ2-3
d_call: .
clone_size: .
v_call: TRBV7-2

cdr3_nt: TGTGCCAGCGGGACAGGGCAAGAGACCCAGTACTTC
cdr3_aa: CASGTGQETQYF
j_call: TRBJ2-5
d_call: TRBD1
clone_size: few
v_call: TRBV18

cdr3_nt: TGTGCCAGCTCACCAACTTTACCGGGACAGGGTAACCACGAGCAGTACTTC
cdr3_aa: CASSPTLPGQGNHEQYF
j_call: TRBJ2-7
d_call: TRBD1
clone_size: many
v_call: TRBV18

cdr3_nt: TGTGCCAGTACGGCTGGGGAGACCCAGTACTTC
cdr3_aa: CASTAGETQYF
j_call: TRBJ2-5
d_call: .
clone_size: few
v_call: TRBV19

cdr3_nt: TGTGCCAGCAGTTCAACATACGGGACAGGTGTGGCTTACACCATATATTTT
cdr3_aa: CASSSTYGTGVAYTIYF
j_call: TRBJ1-3
d_call: TRBD1
clone_size: .
v_call: TRBV28

cdr3_nt: TGTGCCAGCGTGCTAGCGGCCATCTACAATGAGCAGTTCTTC
cdr3_aa: CASVLAAIYNEQFF
j_call: TRBJ2-1
d_call: TRBD2
clone_size: .
v_call: TRBV7-9

cdr3_nt: TGTGCCAGCAGCCCCACCGGGGGAACGGCAGATACGCAGTATTTT
cdr3_aa: CASSPTGGTADTQYF
j_call: TRBJ2-3
d_call: .
clone_size: .
v_call: TRBV28

cdr3_nt: TGTGCCAGCAGCTTAGTCCAGGGCACTGAAGCTTTCTTT
cdr3_aa: CASSLVQGTEAFF
j_call: TRBJ1-1
d_call: .
clone_size: .
v_call: TRBV11-2

cdr3_nt: TGTGCCAGTAGTCCCTTTGAGAATCAGCCCCAGCATTTT
cdr3_aa: CASSPFENQPQHF
j_call: TRBJ1-5
d_call: .
clone_size: few
v_call: TRBV19

cdr3_nt: TGTGCCAGCAGTTCGGTTGGCTACACCTTC
cdr3_aa: CASSSVGYTF
j_call: TRBJ1-2
d_call: .
clone_size: .
v_call: TRBV28

cdr3_nt: TGTGCCAGCAGCCCAGTCTCATTCAACCCCGGGGAGCTGTTTTTT
cdr3_aa: CASSPVSFNPGELFF
j_call: TRBJ2-2
d_call: .
clone_size: .
v_call: TRBV7-9

cdr3_nt: TGTGCCAGCACCCGTCCAGGACAGGGGATCTACGAGCAGTACTTC
cdr3_aa: CASTRPGQGIYEQYF
j_call: TRBJ2-7
d_call: TRBD1
clone_size: .
v_call: TRBV28

cdr3_nt: TGTGCCAGCAGCCCGCCACTCGGGAAGGGCACAGATACGCAGTATTTT
cdr3_aa: CASSPPLGKGTDTQYF
j_call: TRBJ2-3
d_call: .
clone_size: .
v_call: TRBV11-2

cdr3_nt: TGTGCCAGCACCGAAGGGGGGACAGGGAACAACGAGCAGTACTTC
cdr3_aa: CASTEGGTGNNEQYF
j_call: TRBJ2-7
d_call: TRBD1
clone_size: once
v_call: TRBV5-4

cdr3_nt: TGTGCCAGCAGCAAAGCTTCGCCGGGGTGCAAGGATGGCTACACCTTC
cdr3_aa: CASSKASPGCKDGYTF
j_call: TRBJ1-2
d_call: .
clone_size: .
v_call: TRBV21-1

cdr3_nt: TGTGCCAGCAGCAATCGGGACAGCCCTTTCCTCCTTATCTCCTACAATGAGCAGTTCTTC
cdr3_aa: CASSNRDSPFLLISYNEQFF
j_call: TRBJ2-1
d_call: TRBD1
clone_size: .
v_call: TRBV14

cdr3_nt: TGCGCCAGCAGCTTGGATCTAGCGGGAGCGTACAATGAGCAGTTCTTC
cdr3_aa: CASSLDLAGAYNEQFF
j_call: TRBJ2-1
d_call: TRBD2
clone_size: .
v_call: TRBV5-1

cdr3_nt: TGTGCCAGCAGGCCCGGGACAGATGAAGCTTTCTTT
cdr3_aa: CASRPGTDEAFF
j_call: TRBJ1-1
d_call: TRBD1
clone_size: .
v_call: TRBV28

cdr3_nt: TGTGCCAGTCGTCCAGGTTCTAACACCGGGGAGCTGTTTTTT
cdr3_aa: CASRPGSNTGELFF
j_call: TRBJ2-2
d_call: .
clone_size: .
v_call: TRBV18

cdr3_nt: TGTGCCAGCAGCTTAGGGGGTAGCGGGAGCCCCAATGAGCAGTTCTTC
cdr3_aa: CASSLGGSGSPNEQFF
j_call: TRBJ2-1
d_call: TRBD2
clone_size: .
v_call: TRBV7-6

cdr3_nt: TGTGCCAGCAGCTTAGTGCCGGGGGGTGCCTACAATGAGCAGTTCTTC
cdr3_aa: CASSLVPGGAYNEQFF
j_call: TRBJ2-1
d_call: TRBD2
clone_size: .
v_call: TRBV11-2

cdr3_nt: TGTGCCAGCAGTTGGGACAGGTCGGCTCTCGCCGGGGAGCTGTTTTTT
cdr3_aa: CASSWDRSALAGELFF
j_call: TRBJ2-2
d_call: TRBD1
clone_size: .
v_call: TRBV6-5

cdr3_nt: TGTGCCAGCAGCCCGCCAGGGCGTACCGGGGAGCTGTTTTTT
cdr3_aa: CASSPPGRTGELFF
j_call: TRBJ2-2
d_call: .
clone_size: .
v_call: TRBV7-3

cdr3_nt: TGTGCCAGCAGCCAAAACGAGGGAGGAGATGGCTACACCTTC
cdr3_aa: CASSQNEGGDGYTF
j_call: TRBJ1-2
d_call: .
clone_size: .
v_call: TRBV4-2

cdr3_nt: TGTGCCAGCAGTCAGACACGTTTTAATGGCTACACCTTC
cdr3_aa: CASSQTRFNGYTF
j_call: TRBJ1-2
d_call: .
clone_size: .
v_call: TRBV28

cdr3_nt: TGTGCCAGCAGCGTAGCGGCAGGCTCTGGAAACACCATATATTTT
cdr3_aa: CASSVAAGSGNTIYF
j_call: TRBJ1-3
d_call: .
clone_size: .
v_call: TRBV9

cdr3_nt: TGTGCCAGCAGTGCCATCTTTGGTGGAAACACCATATATTTT
cdr3_aa: CASSAIFGGNTIYF
j_call: TRBJ1-3
d_call: .
clone_size: .
v_call: TRBV2

cdr3_nt: TGTGCCTGGAGTGCTGGGTCGACAGGGCAAAATGAAAAACTGTTTTTT
cdr3_aa: CAWSAGSTGQNEKLFF
j_call: TRBJ1-4
d_call: TRBD1
clone_size: .
v_call: TRBV30